This is a list of T cell receptor beta chains from one sample in a study of T-cell reconstitution after alpha-beta-depleted transplantation in children. TCRdb itself ran the PCR reads through MiXCR, one entry per CDR3 protein. The sample lists hundreds of thousands of distinct CDR3 sequences; under 15% were seen once. Sequencing used PBMCs, mostly from graft donor cells, obtained 360 days after TCRalphabeta/CD19-depleted stem cell transplant. These receptors all stem from a male patient younger than 18 who had a stem cell transplant for acute myeloid leukemia, so the T cells may come from the graft donor. Each CDR3 is given with its conserved first and last residue. Fields, in order: V gene, D gene, J gene, clone size, CDR3 DNA, CDR3 protein. A D gene is named only where the DNA matches it firmly. Size tells how often a clone was seen (once, few, many) or the class of an expanded clone, and some rows leave it out.

V gene: TRBV11-3
D gene: -
J gene: TRBJ2-2
clone size: few
CDR3 DNA: TGTGCCAGCGCGGGCGCCGGGGAGCTGTTTTTT
CDR3 protein: CASAGAGELFF

V gene: TRBV12-3/TRBV12-4
D gene: TRBD2
J gene: TRBJ2-7
clone size: many
CDR3 DNA: TGTGCCAGCAGTGATACGGGACTAGCGGGAGACGAGCAGTACTTC
CDR3 protein: CASSDTGLAGDEQYF

V gene: TRBV20-1
D gene: -
J gene: TRBJ2-7
clone size: -
CDR3 DNA: TGCAGTGCTACTCGGACTACCTACGAGCAGTACTTC
CDR3 protein: CSATRTTYEQYF

V gene: TRBV12-3/TRBV12-4
D gene: -
J gene: TRBJ2-2
clone size: few
CDR3 DNA: TGTGCCAGCAGTTTAATGGCGGCCGGGGAGCTGTTTTTT
CDR3 protein: CASSLMAAGELFF

V gene: TRBV28
D gene: TRBD2
J gene: TRBJ2-1
clone size: few
CDR3 DNA: TGTGCCAGCAGGTCTAGCGGGGGACTCAATGAGCAGTTCTTC
CDR3 protein: CASRSSGGLNEQFF

V gene: TRBV20-1
D gene: -
J gene: TRBJ1-4
clone size: few
CDR3 DNA: TGCAGTGCTAGAGCTGGGTTTGAAAAACTGTTTTTT
CDR3 protein: CSARAGFEKLFF

V gene: TRBV11-2
D gene: TRBD2
J gene: TRBJ2-2
clone size: few
CDR3 DNA: TGTGCCAGCAGCTTATCTCCCTGGGCTAGCGGGAGTACCACCGGGGAGCTGTTTTTT
CDR3 protein: CASSLSPWASGSTTGELFF

V gene: TRBV5-6
D gene: -
J gene: TRBJ2-7
clone size: -
CDR3 DNA: TGTGCCAGCAGCTGGGGCTGGGCCCTCGGCTCCTACGAGCAGTACTTC
CDR3 protein: CASSWGWALGSYEQYF

V gene: TRBV29-1
D gene: TRBD1
J gene: TRBJ2-2
clone size: -
CDR3 DNA: TGCAGCGTACAGGACAGGGTGGACACCGGGGAGCTGTTTTTT
CDR3 protein: CSVQDRVDTGELFF

V gene: TRBV6-1
D gene: -
J gene: TRBJ1-2
clone size: -
CDR3 DNA: TGTGCCAGCAGTGACCCGGGGCCCCTCAAAAGGAAAGGCTACACCTTC
CDR3 protein: CASSDPGPLKRKGYTF

V gene: TRBV28
D gene: TRBD2
J gene: TRBJ2-1
clone size: -
CDR3 DNA: TGTGCCAGCAGTTCGGGACTAGAGGCCTACAATGAGCAGTTCTTC
CDR3 protein: CASSSGLEAYNEQFF

V gene: TRBV3-1
D gene: TRBD1
J gene: TRBJ2-7
clone size: -
CDR3 DNA: TGTGCCAGCAGCATTAAGGGGACAGGGAGCGAGCAGTACTTC
CDR3 protein: CASSIKGTGSEQYF

V gene: TRBV5-1
D gene: -
J gene: TRBJ2-7
clone size: -
CDR3 DNA: TGCGCCAGCAGCGCACAGGGTAGGGACGAGCAGTACTTC
CDR3 protein: CASSAQGRDEQYF

V gene: TRBV18
D gene: -
J gene: TRBJ1-1
clone size: many
CDR3 DNA: TGTGCCAGCTCACCACGGAGGGTCACTGAAGCTTTCTTT
CDR3 protein: CASSPRRVTEAFF

V gene: TRBV11-2
D gene: TRBD1
J gene: TRBJ1-1
clone size: few
CDR3 DNA: TGTGCCAGCAGCTTTACAGGGGCCGCAAACACTGAAGCCTTCTTT
CDR3 protein: CASSFTGAANTEAFF

V gene: TRBV20-1
D gene: TRBD1
J gene: TRBJ2-7
clone size: -
CDR3 DNA: TGCAGTGCCCTGAGCCCCCGGGACAGCACCTACGAGCAGTACTTC
CDR3 protein: CSALSPRDSTYEQYF

V gene: TRBV7-9
D gene: -
J gene: TRBJ2-3
clone size: few
CDR3 DNA: TGTGCCAGCACCTCTACGTTGGATACGCAGTATTTT
CDR3 protein: CASTSTLDTQYF

V gene: TRBV20-1
D gene: -
J gene: TRBJ2-6
clone size: -
CDR3 DNA: TGCAGTGCTAGCCCCCCCGGGGCTGGGGCCAACGTCCTGACTTTC
CDR3 protein: CSASPPGAGANVLTF

V gene: TRBV15
D gene: -
J gene: TRBJ2-2
clone size: -
CDR3 DNA: TGTGCCACCAGCAACAATCAGGGGCTTTACACCGGGGAGCTGTTTTTT
CDR3 protein: CATSNNQGLYTGELFF

V gene: TRBV5-1
D gene: TRBD2
J gene: TRBJ2-1
clone size: few
CDR3 DNA: TGCGCCAGCAGCTTGGTAGCTAGCGGGAGGTTAAGGTATGAGCAGTTCTTC
CDR3 protein: CASSLVASGRLRYEQFF

V gene: TRBV7-2
D gene: -
J gene: TRBJ1-4
clone size: -
CDR3 DNA: TGTGCCAGCAGCTCGTCCGGGGGGACAGAAAAACTGTTTTTT
CDR3 protein: CASSSSGGTEKLFF

V gene: TRBV15
D gene: TRBD2
J gene: TRBJ2-3
clone size: -
CDR3 DNA: TGTGCCACCAGCAGGTTACTAGCGGGAGCTACAGATACGCAGTATTTT
CDR3 protein: CATSRLLAGATDTQYF

V gene: TRBV7-9
D gene: -
J gene: TRBJ2-1
clone size: -
CDR3 DNA: TGTGCCAGCAGCTTATTAGGTACAGACAATGAGCAGTTCTTC
CDR3 protein: CASSLLGTDNEQFF